This T cell receptor beta chain was sequenced in a study of blood T cells in healthy people across ages. Broader study findings: Strongly correlated with naive T cell percentage was TCR beta diversity. Versus aged donors, long-lived donors had higher diversity and more naive CD4+ cells. Diversity of TCR beta per million T cells declined in a roughly linear way with age.

The CDR3 consists of 12 residues. The V gene lost 8 bases and the J gene lost 1 base, with 9 bases spanning the gap. Germline V lookup: CDR1 SNHLY, CDR2 FYNNEI. Through a sample-barcoded 5' primer and a J-beta primer mix, a second PCR was run for roughly 6 to 12 cycles. TCRdb re-called the 5' RACE reads through MiXCR, storing one row per CDR3 protein. This sample has roughly 1.6 million distinct CDR3 sequences, with roughly a third found just once. This clonotype was observed many times. Its target is not known. No fewer than 5.5 micrograms of total RNA were isolated from every sample. The V call is TRBV2, the J call TRBJ2-7, with D hard to call. The receptor was derived from a woman in her twenties or thirties in good health. Source material: blood. The CDR3 bases are TGTGCCAGCTCAGTTGGTTCCTACGAGCAGTACTTC. It specifies CASSVGSYEQYF.